This TCR beta chain stems from a study of primary melanoma T cells and metastatic recurrence. About the research overall: These T2 to T4 primary melanomas had thickness greater than 1 mm. Notes on the study in general: The authors suggested a successful antitumor T-cell response can exist in primary melanoma.

The length of the CDR3 is 13 residues. Germline assignment: CDR1 GTSNPN and CDR2 SVGIG (reference sequence). The V end lost 4 bases, the J end lost 0 bases, and 9 bases lay between the germline ends. Comment on this clone: Its antigen is not identified.

Clones were read by immunoSEQ multiplex PCR, and TCRdb kept only the in-frame ones, dropping some. The table lists around 170 clones, nearly 70% of them singletons, with about 14% in the top ten. Each patient's primary melanoma had been removed surgically, with risk of metastatic recurrence. The chain couples TRBV30 to TRBJ1-2, with no clear D. The receptor was isolated from a human donor with melanoma. The sample consisted of melanoma tumor tissue. The CDR3 DNA follows: TGTGCCTGGATAACCGAGGCTAACTATGGCTACACCTTC. It translates to CAWITEANYGYTF.